Reported below is one T cell receptor beta chain. The data were taken from a study of blood T cell repertoires in COVID-19. In the study overall: Nucleic acid was either cDNA or gDNA, and it came from T cells, B-cell-depleted T cells, or PBMCs.

The CDR3 has 13 residues. Trimming removed 6 bases at V and 1 base at J, with 10 bases between. Per the germline V gene, CDR1 is MDHEN and CDR2 is SYDVKM. Only in-frame clones appear in the TCRdb table, and some are missing; sequencing was by immunoSEQ multiplex PCR. Among over 200,000 clones, 75% to 90% were seen once, and the ten largest hold 5.1%. This TCR came from a human donor in a cohort sampled during active COVID-19. Sequenced sample: peripheral blood. The J gene is TRBJ2-7, the V gene TRBV28; TRBD2 is a possible D gene (6 bases). The CDR3 DNA follows: TGTGCCAGCAGCCCGGGGGTTTCCTACGAGCAGTACTTC. Protein: CASSPGVSYEQYF.